This T cell receptor (beta chain) is from a study of beta chain features in type 1 diabetes. The investigators reverse transcribed all of the isolated RNA, so they sequenced expressed TCRB transcripts. Assay: immunoSEQ multiplex PCR; the TCRdb copy retains only in-frame clones and omits some. This table holds approximately 300,000 clones, around 10% found once. Germline lookup yields CDR1 LNHNV and CDR2 YYDKDF (reference sequence). V trimming: 0 bases; J trimming: 4 bases; junction bases outside the gene matches: 5. This CDR3 is 15 amino acids long. The authors sorted CD4+ naive, central memory, regulatory and stem cell-like memory cells via CD45RO/CCR7/CD25/CD127/CD95/CD27.

The sequence was collected from a woman aged 30 to 39 in good health. Sequencing used naive CD4+ T cells from blood. The genes are TRBV15 and TRBJ2-5, with 7 bases fitting TRBD2. CDR3 protein: CATSRDRSGGETQYF. The CDR3 DNA follows: TGTGCCACCAGCAGAGATAGGTCGGGGGGAGAGACCCAGTACTTC. The entire variable domain, with the rest obtained from reference TRBV15 and TRBJ2-5, is as follows: DAMVIQNPRYQVTQFGKPVTLSCSQTLNHNVMYWYQQKSSQAPKLLFHYYDKDFNNEADTPDNFQSRRPNTSFCFLDIRSPGLGDTAMYLCATSRDRSGGETQYFGPGTRLLVL.